Shown below are 25 T cell receptor beta chains from a single sample sequenced in a study of blood T cell repertoires in COVID-19. Sequenced by immunoSEQ multiplex PCR; TCRdb stores in-frame clones only, minus some. The data show about 480,000 clones, over 75% seen once. The sequenced material came from PBMCs or T cells enriched from blood (not recorded which). The origin of the receptors is a middle-aged woman who had recovered from COVID-19.

The chain carries TRBV4-2 and TRBJ2-5; D not resolved. Germline lookup yields CDR1 LGHNA and CDR2 YNFKEQ. The ends were cut back, 3 bases at V and 5 bases at J, with 4 bases in the middle. The CDR3 covers 11 residues. The CDR3 DNA follows: TGTGCCAGCAGCCAGGCTGAGACCCAGTACTTC. It yields the protein CASSQAETQYF.

The chain is built from TRBV7-2 and TRBJ2-5; TRBD1 aligns across 10 bases. V gave up 4 bases and J gave up 2 bases; unmatched junction bases: 7. The V gene's germline CDR1 is SGHTA and CDR2 FQGNSA. CDR3 length equals 16 residues. CDR3 in DNA: TGTGCCAGCAGCTGGGACAGGGGCGGGATGCAAGAGACCCAGTACTTC. Protein: CASSWDRGGMQETQYF. The variable domain in full, with the rest retrieved from reference TRBV7-2 and TRBJ2-5, is GAGVSQSPSNKVTEKGKDVELRCDPISGHTALYWYRQSLGQGLEFLIYFQGNSAPDKSGLPSDRFSAERTGGSVSTLTIQRTQQEDSAVYLCASSWDRGGMQETQYFGPGTRLLVL.

The rearrangement joins TRBV20-1 to TRBJ1-6; 7 nucleotides align to TRBD1. The CDR3 is 15 amino acids. Trimming at V came to 3 bases and at J to 2 bases, leaving 4 bases not matched to a gene. Germline CDR1 reads DFQATT; CDR2 reads SNEGSKA (reference sequence). CDR3 amino acids: CSASGDRAYNSPLHF. For the CDR3, the DNA is TGCAGTGCTAGTGGAGACAGGGCCTATAATTCACCCCTCCACTTT.

The chain is built from TRBV7-6 and TRBJ2-6; TRBD2 matches at 10 bases. The germline CDR1 and CDR2 sequences are SGHVS and FNYEAQ. The ends lost 5 bases at V and 0 bases at J; junction bases unmatched: 19. CDR3 length equals 22 residues. The DNA for the CDR3 is TGTGCCAGCAGCGAGCTTCTTAGCGGGAGGCCCCCCTGGAACTCTGGGGCCAACGTCCTGACTTTC. Its protein product is CASSELLSGRPPWNSGANVLTF.

This clone was counted only a few times. This rearrangement joins TRBV6-6 to TRBJ2-2, with 8 bases fitting TRBD1. CDR1 is MNHNY, CDR2 SVGAGI, per germline (reference sequence). This CDR3 spans 16 amino acids. The J segment lost 0 bases and the V segment lost 6 bases, leaving 6 bases of the junction unmatched. The CDR3 nucleotides read TGTGCCAGCAGCCGACAGGGGCCTTCGAACACCGGGGAGCTGTTTTTT. This codes for CASSRQGPSNTGELFF.

This clone was detected only a few times. The CDR3: CASNGQLAETYEQYF. The CDR3 DNA reads TGTGCCAGCAACGGACAACTAGCCGAGACCTACGAGCAGTACTTC. The chain recombines TRBV9 with TRBJ2-7; TRBD2 is a possible D gene (6 bases). The CDR3 extends over 15 amino acids. The V end was cut by 6 bases, the J end by 2 bases, with 18 bases between. The germline gives CDR1 SGDLS, CDR2 YYNGEE.

This CDR3 reads CASSMMSTYLNEQFF. The DNA for the CDR3 is TGTGCCAGTAGTATGATGTCCACCTACCTCAATGAGCAGTTCTTC. The V call is TRBV19, the J call TRBJ2-1; D is uncertain. Germline V gene sequence: CDR1 LNHDA, CDR2 SQIVND (reference sequence). Trimming cost V 3 bases and J 6 bases, with 15 bases left between them. The CDR3 runs 15 residues.

The J gene is TRBJ2-7, the V gene TRBV7-2; a possible D gene is TRBD2 (6 bases). Germline V gene lookup returns CDR1 SGHTA and CDR2 FQGNSA. Trimming pared 2 bases from V and 6 bases from J, leaving 11 bases between. The CDR3 spans 13 residues. The chain's CDR3 is CASSLNLGGEQYF. The CDR3 DNA follows: TGTGCCAGCAGCTTAAACTTGGGGGGCGAGCAGTACTTC.

The chain carries TRBV24-1 and TRBJ2-1; 7 nucleotides agree with TRBD2. The CDR3 has 14 amino acids. The J segment lost 6 bases and the V segment lost 9 bases, leaving 10 bases of the junction unmatched. CDR1 is KGHDR and CDR2 is SFDVKD in the germline V gene. This CDR3 reads CATGGLRDSNEQFF. CDR3 DNA sequence: TGTGCCACCGGGGGACTACGCGATTCCAATGAGCAGTTCTTC.

This chain links TRBV6-5 with TRBJ2-2, with 12 bases matching TRBD2. CDR1 is MNHEY and CDR2 is SVGAGI in the germline V gene. The CDR3 is made up of 16 amino acids. Trimming cost V 0 bases and J 4 bases; bases outside gene matches: 0. CDR3 region: CASSYSGLAGTGELFF. CDR3 coding DNA: TGTGCCAGCAGTTACTCGGGACTAGCGGGCACCGGGGAGCTGTTTTTT.

In this sample, this clone turned up once. The chain joins TRBV12-3 or TRBV12-4 to TRBJ1-2; D gene uncertain. This CDR3 has 12 residues. Trimming shortened V by 5 bases and J by 8 bases, and 12 bases separated the two germline ends. Here the CDR3 DNA reads TGTGCCAGCAGTCATTTTGGTCGGGGCTACACCTTC. Translated, it gives CASSHFGRGYTF.

The chain recombines TRBV27 with TRBJ1-1; unclear D gene. The CDR3 runs 15 residues. V was cut by 1 base and J by 1 base, with 10 bases left in between. CDR1 is MNHEY, CDR2 SMNVEV, per germline (reference sequence). The CDR3 here is CASSLLPVENTEAFF. The DNA for the CDR3 is TGTGCCAGCAGTTTATTGCCGGTCGAGAACACTGAAGCTTTCTTT.

J is TRBJ2-5 and V is TRBV19, with 8 bases matching TRBD1. The trim removed 4 bases at V and 5 bases at J, leaving 3 bases unmatched. CDR3 length: 13 amino acids. Germline CDR1 LNHDA, CDR2 SQIVND (reference sequence). CDR3 DNA: TGTGCCAGTAGTACATGGACAGGGGAGACCCAGTACTTC. Translation gives CASSTWTGETQYF.

This chain uses TRBV5-8 with TRBJ2-7; 9 bases match TRBD2. Germline V gene lookup returns CDR1 SGHTS and CDR2 YDEGEE. The CDR3 contains 16 residues. Trimming took 4 bases from V and 5 from J; bases not matched to a gene: 13. CDR3 loop: CASSERLAANRNEQYF. DNA for the CDR3: TGTGCCAGCAGCGAGCGACTAGCGGCAAATCGAAACGAGCAGTACTTC. Looking up the rest from reference TRBV5-8 and TRBJ2-7 gives the full variable domain: EAGVTQSPTHLIKTRGQQATLRCSPISGHTSVYWYQQALGLGLQFLLWYDEGEERNRGNFPPRFSGRQFPNYSSELNVNALELEDSALYLCASSERLAANRNEQYFGPGTRLTVT.

The rearrangement joins TRBV11-3 to TRBJ2-7, with D perhaps TRBD1 (6 bases). The CDR3 contains 13 residues. V was trimmed by 6 bases and J by 0 bases, leaving 9 bases between them. Germline V CDR1 and CDR2: SGHNT, YENEEA. The CDR3 loop reads CASSAGVSYEQYF. DNA of the CDR3: TGTGCCAGCAGTGCAGGGGTCTCCTACGAGCAGTACTTC.

The chain joins TRBV19 to TRBJ2-7, with 8 bases lining up with TRBD1. The germline V gene has CDR1 LNHDA and CDR2 SQIVND (reference sequence). With 5 bases clipped from V and 7 bases from J, the junction kept 7 bases outside the gene matches. This CDR3 region has 13 residues. CDR3 sequence: CASSPRQGREQYF. The CDR3 DNA reads TGTGCCAGTAGTCCAAGACAGGGGAGAGAGCAGTACTTC.

This sequence joins TRBV7-9 and TRBJ1-2, with TRBD1 identical over 8 bases. With 5 bases clipped from V and 5 bases from J, the junction kept 16 bases outside the gene matches. Per germline, CDR1 SEHNR and CDR2 FQNEAQ (reference sequence). This CDR3 has 17 amino acids. CDR3 DNA sequence: TGTGCCAGCAGCCTTCCCCCGGGACAGGAGCCAGTTTATGGCTACACCTTC. Translated, it gives CASSLPPGQEPVYGYTF.

The V call is TRBV7-2, the J call TRBJ2-5; D not certain. Deletions cut 1 base from V and 5 bases from J, with 8 bases between. Germline V gene lookup returns CDR1 SGHTA and CDR2 FQGNSA. This CDR3 comprises 13 residues. For the CDR3, the DNA is TGTGCCAGCAGCTTAGAATTCGAGGAGACCCAGTACTTC. As protein: CASSLEFEETQYF.

This clone was found a few times. V usage is TRBV2 and J usage is TRBJ1-1; maybe TRBD1 (6 bases). V shed 2 bases and J shed 5 bases, with 12 bases lying between them. The CDR3 spans 14 residues. Germline V gene data show CDR1 as SNHLY and CDR2 as FYNNEI. CDR3 DNA sequence: TGTGCCAGCAGTGAATTCCAGACAGGAACTGAAGCTTTCTTT. This sequence encodes CASSEFQTGTEAFF. Filled out from reference TRBV2 and TRBJ1-1, the complete variable domain reads EPEVTQTPSHQVTQMGQEVILRCVPISNHLYFYWYRQILGQKVEFLVSFYNNEISEKSEIFDDQFSVERPDGSNFTLKIRSTKLEDSAMYFCASSEFQTGTEAFFGQGTRLTVV.

The V gene is TRBV28, the J gene TRBJ2-5, with TRBD1 as a possible D gene (6 bases). CDR3 length: 13 amino acids. In germline, CDR1 is MDHEN, CDR2 SYDVKM. V was shortened by 4 bases and J by 5 bases, with 11 bases between the two germline ends. The CDR3 is CASSSGQEETQYF. The DNA for the CDR3 is TGTGCCAGCAGTTCGGGACAAGAGGAGACCCAGTACTTC.

This chain joins TRBV7-7 and TRBJ2-3; TRBD1 is a possible D gene (5 bases). The CDR3 contains 15 residues. CDR1 is SSHAT, CDR2 FNYEAQ, per germline (reference sequence). V dropped 1 base and J dropped 8 bases, with 16 bases sitting between them. The CDR3 protein is CASSLERGPQGTQYF. CDR3 sequence (DNA): TGTGCCAGCAGCTTAGAAAGGGGCCCCCAGGGTACGCAGTATTTT.

The chain is built from TRBV6-5 and TRBJ1-2; D gene uncertain. The ends were cut back, 6 bases at V and 1 base at J, with 9 bases in the middle. The CDR3 runs to 13 residues. Per the germline V gene, CDR1 is MNHEY and CDR2 is SVGAGI. The CDR3 nucleotides are TGTGCCAGCAGGCAGGCGATTAACTATGGCTACACCTTC. Protein: CASRQAINYGYTF.

J is TRBJ2-7 and V is TRBV6-5, with 10 bases fitting TRBD1. CDR1 and CDR2 from the germline V gene are MNHEY and SVGAGI. V was clipped by 5 bases and J by 5 bases; unmatched bases: 9. The CDR3 totals 15 residues. The CDR3 DNA reads TGTGCCAGCAGTCCCCGGACAGGGGGAACACACGAGCAGTACTTC. It translates to CASSPRTGGTHEQYF.

The J gene is TRBJ2-7, the V gene TRBV7-2, with D perhaps TRBD2 (5 bases). This CDR3 comprises 15 residues. CDR1 is SGHTA, CDR2 FQGNSA, per germline. V was trimmed by 0 bases and J by 5 bases, leaving 14 bases between them. The CDR3 DNA is TGTGCCAGCAGCTTAGCTGGTGGGCCACTAGACGAGCAGTACTTC. This encodes CASSLAGGPLDEQYF.

A remark on this clone: Different DNA sequences within this sample yield the same CDR3. The V gene is TRBV18, the J gene TRBJ1-1, with D unresolved. The CDR3 loop spans 13 amino acids. Germline CDR1 is KGHSH and CDR2 is LQKENI. V was pared by 1 base and J by 1 base, with 4 bases between. CDR3 sequence reads: CASSPLQNTEAFF. In nucleotides, the CDR3 is TGTGCCAGCTCACCACTTCAGAACACTGAAGCTTTCTTT.